These T cell receptor beta chains were read from a single sample in a study of metastatic and nonmetastatic thyroid tumors. TCRdb re-clonotyped the PCR reads via MiXCR. Of 22,000 or so clones in the sample, approximately 10% were seen once. The sequenced sample was blood. All receptors come from a female donor with papillary thyroid cancer or a benign thyroid nodule (not recorded which). Some clones in this sample may be carry-over from other donors' samples. The CDR3 runs from the conserved cysteine through the conserved F or W. D genes are given only for firm matches.

J gene,D gene,V gene,CDR3 protein
TRBJ1-1,-,TRBV12-3/TRBV12-4,CASDDGTGNTEDFF
TRBJ1-5,-,TRBV10-3,CAISDGGTNQPQHF
TRBJ2-7,TRBD1,TRBV7-9,CASSPRTGLNEQYF
TRBJ2-7,TRBD2,TRBV15,CATSRGGNSGGEQYF
TRBJ2-6,-,TRBV27,CASSRGVGDSLANVLTF
TRBJ2-7,-,TRBV6-1,CASSPRSWPHEQYF
TRBJ2-3,-,TRBV28,CASSSSHGGKDTDTQYF
TRBJ2-3,TRBD1,TRBV6-6,CASSYWDRASTDTQYF
TRBJ2-1,TRBD2,TRBV27,CASSPPRTSGVQF
TRBJ2-7,-,TRBV28,CASSTQTGYRMNEQYF
TRBJ2-7,-,TRBV4-3,CASSQDRGGTYEQYF
TRBJ2-5,TRBD1,TRBV7-9,CASSSDRASQETQYF
TRBJ2-7,TRBD1,TRBV6-5,CASSYSAGGDYEQYF
TRBJ2-6,TRBD1,TRBV19,CASSILGQGYSGANVLTF
TRBJ2-5,TRBD2,TRBV6-1,CASMILAGGRETQYF
TRBJ1-1,-,TRBV16,CASSQTGQVNTEAFF
TRBJ2-7,-,TRBV6-5,CASSYRLRGTDTYEQYF
TRBJ2-7,-,TRBV6-5,CASSYKPGRDEQYF
TRBJ2-5,-,TRBV9,CASSPTGSSETQYF
TRBJ2-7,TRBD2,TRBV20-1,CSARGLLAGGYEQYF
TRBJ2-3,TRBD2,TRBV7-8,CASSLLAGGTDTQYF
TRBJ1-4,-,TRBV24-1,CATLKKDRTPLREEKLFF
TRBJ2-3,-,TRBV7-2,CASSPVTSTDTQYF
TRBJ2-3,TRBD2,TRBV20-1,CSNWGRATDTQYF
TRBJ2-3,-,TRBV27,CATSTSLGTDTQYF
TRBJ2-7,-,TRBV7-8,CASSGEDGVYEQYF
TRBJ2-2,-,TRBV28,CASSFSCELFF
TRBJ1-6,-,TRBV7-6,CASSLAGGYNSPLHF
TRBJ2-7,-,TRBV6-1,CASEKDPGYYEQYF
TRBJ2-1,-,TRBV5-5,CASSPSRGNNEQFF
TRBJ2-5,-,TRBV6-1,CASSVGPGETQYF
TRBJ2-2,-,TRBV12-3/TRBV12-4,CASLHTGELFF
TRBJ1-1,-,TRBV6-1,CASSRRLEAFF
TRBJ1-6,TRBD1,TRBV5-1,CASSLEGRGSINSPLHF
TRBJ2-7,-,TRBV19,CASSMFDGTPYEQYF
TRBJ1-2,TRBD1,TRBV28,CAWGTGGYGYTF
TRBJ1-5,-,TRBV28,CASSFESNQPQHF
TRBJ2-1,TRBD1,TRBV24-1,CATSDSRTGGLAAYNEQFF
TRBJ2-2,-,TRBV27,CAGSFQGRSGELFF
TRBJ2-7,-,TRBV7-6,CASSFNPSYEQYF
TRBJ2-5,TRBD2,TRBV7-9,CASSLLMGPSGKETQYF
TRBJ1-1,-,TRBV9,CASSVGIQGGEAFF
TRBJ2-5,TRBD2,TRBV5-6,CTSGRSVEETQYF
TRBJ2-5,TRBD2,TRBV10-1,CASSEEGLAGGPEWETQYF
TRBJ2-7,-,TRBV28,CASSLSQRDEQYF
TRBJ1-5,-,TRBV28,CASRSNPAQPQHF
TRBJ1-1,-,TRBV19,CASSIARGVAFF
TRBJ2-2,-,TRBV10-3,CAISEIRDPGELFF
TRBJ2-3,TRBD2,TRBV28,CASSLSGGWSVRDTQYF
TRBJ1-1,-,TRBV7-9,CASSLGSAEAFF
TRBJ2-3,TRBD1,TRBV12-3/TRBV12-4,CAGSPTGVDTQYF
TRBJ2-3,TRBD2,TRBV28,CATQREGSTDTQYF
TRBJ1-5,-,TRBV29-1,CSVAVPGSQPQHF
TRBJ2-1,TRBD2,TRBV24-1,CSTEKGGLAGNEQFF
TRBJ2-7,-,TRBV11-2,CASSLLGGKGEQYF
TRBJ2-7,TRBD1,TRBV6-1,CVSSTPGQGTYEQYF
TRBJ1-2,-,TRBV6-1,CASSEDGAIYGYTF
TRBJ2-6,TRBD1,TRBV28,CATHRDRASGANVLTF
TRBJ2-1,TRBD2,TRBV6-7,CASRTVGLAGGGVGAFF
TRBJ1-6,TRBD1,TRBV20-1,CSARDSSSYNSPLHF